This TCR beta chain is drawn from a study of regulatory T cells in long-lasting Graves disease. Construction of TCR beta libraries relied on iRepertoire HTBI primers and on Arm-PCR targeting CDR3 regions. TCRdb called the multiplex PCR reads again in MiXCR, with one record for every CDR3 protein. The table records hundreds of thousands of distinct CDR3 sequences, approximately 12% of them present only once. Specified time point: newly diagnosed GD, antithyroid drugs for less than 3 months. The TCR library was made from RNA that had been extracted from PBMCs in TRIzol. Germline V gene sequence: CDR1 MNHNS, CDR2 SASEGT. CDR3 size: 15 residues. Between the trimmed V and J ends, which lost 3 bases and 0 bases, there was a span of 9 bases. This sample also belongs to another study, concerning T cells in Graves' hyperthyroidism and ophthalmopathy. Per that study: A median roughly six months before onset, the model predicted ophthalmopathy.

The chain has TRBV6-1 and TRBJ2-1; D perhaps matches TRBD2 (5 bases). The TCR was taken from a woman between 25 and 40 years old with Graves disease. The sequencing used peripheral blood mononuclear cells (PBMCs), collected at new diagnosis, from a patient treated with antithyroid drugs. CDR3 coding DNA: TGTGCCAGCAGTGACGGACTTAGCTCCTACAATGAGCAGTTCTTC. Amino acid sequence: CASSDGLSSYNEQFF.